This T cell receptor beta chain came from a study of beta chain features in type 1 diabetes. Study details: Sorted cells from all samples, numbering 107,917,701, were examined. Study findings and constraints: Sampled from patients, naive, central memory and Treg TCRB repertoires appeared more similar than those sampled from healthy donors. Among patients with Type 1 diabetes, TCRB CDR3s were moderately but significantly shorter in every one of the four CD4+ subsets. VDJ junctions in type 1 diabetes patients carried more deletions and fewer insertions.

The authors reverse transcribed all of the isolated RNA, so sequencing captured expressed TCRB transcripts. Average reads for naive, central memory and regulatory T cell samples were roughly 3.4 million. Libraries were prepared by immunoSEQ multiplex PCR; TCRdb keeps only in-frame clonotypes and omits some of them. This table holds about 270,000 clones, approximately 14% found once. V was cut by 8 bases and J by 3 bases, with 9 bases left in between. The V gene's germline CDR1 is SGDLS and CDR2 YYNGEE. The CDR3 has 12 residues. This clone was observed a handful of times. Its antigen is not identified. Sequencing was done on a sample of naive CD4+ T cells from blood. The rearrangement uses TRBV9 and TRBJ1-5; TRBD1 is a possible D gene (5 bases). This TCR came from a man between 25 and 39 years old with type 1 diabetes. CDR3 protein: CASGGFNQPQHF. The DNA of the CDR3 is TGTGCCAGTGGGGGGTTCAATCAGCCCCAGCATTTT.